This TCR beta chain comes out of a study of cytomegalovirus exposure and HLA in healthy donors. Study-level points and caveats: Several of the most significant clusters appeared, in a later analysis, to be linked to common viral pathogens. The listing of roughly 160 TCR beta chains classed them as cytomegalovirus-associated. Sequences of the TCR beta chain were said to predict the HLA-A and HLA-B alleles of most subjects accurately. HLA restriction was apparent for most CMV-associated TCR beta chains in a later analysis.

Primers included in the PCR were 60 Vbeta and 13 Jbeta primers. This table comes from immunoSEQ multiplex PCR, and its TCRdb copy is limited to in-frame clones, with some not included. The sample shows roughly 89,000 clones, about 76% of them seen only once. Per germline, CDR1 LGHNA and CDR2 YNFKEQ. V shed 4 bases and J 11 bases; nucleotides not matched to a gene: 7. This CDR3 region has 14 residues. With regard to this clone: Its antigen remains unidentified.

Source material: PBMCs. The gene calls are TRBV4-2 and TRBJ1-6; 8 bases are shared with TRBD1. This TCR was sampled from a man aged 30 to 39 in good health and CMV-seropositive. CDR3 DNA sequence: TGTGCCAGCAGCCCTACAGGGGGTGGTACACCCCTCCACTTT. Its protein is CASSPTGGGTPLHF.